The 15 T cell receptor beta chains given below trace back to one sample, sequenced in a study of blood T cell repertoires in COVID-19. Data came from immunoSEQ multiplex PCR; TCRdb stores just in-frame clones and leaves some out. The table records 95,000 to 150,000 clones, 65% to 85% of them present only once. What was sequenced was peripheral blood. Receptor source: a woman between 65 and 79 years old with acute or convalescent COVID-19.

The chain is built from TRBV28 and TRBJ1-1; 9 bases are shared with TRBD1. Germline V gene sequence: CDR1 MDHEN, CDR2 SYDVKM. The CDR3 loop spans 14 amino acids. V shed 6 bases, J shed 3 bases, and the junction held 5 bases outside the gene matches. The CDR3 sequence: CASSPGQGYTEAFF. CDR3 in DNA: TGTGCCAGCAGCCCGGGACAGGGCTACACTGAAGCTTTCTTT.

This clone was seen once. The DNA of the CDR3 is TGTGCCAGCAGCTTAATAGGGGGACAGGCGGTAGATACGCAGTATTTT. This translates into CASSLIGGQAVDTQYF. The V and J genes are TRBV11-3 and TRBJ2-3; TRBD1 aligns across 8 bases. The CDR3 totals 16 residues. J lost 5 bases, V lost 2 bases, and 9 bases had no gene match. CDR1 SGHNT and CDR2 YENEEA come from the germline V gene.

The chain couples TRBV5-6 to TRBJ1-2; 8 nucleotides line up with TRBD1. The V gene's germline CDR1 is SGHDT and CDR2 YYEEEE. V was pared by 4 bases and J by 4 bases, with 6 bases of the junction left unmatched. CDR3 length equals 14 residues. The CDR3 is CASSGGQAGYGYTF. The CDR3 DNA follows: TGTGCCAGCAGCGGGGGACAGGCGGGCTATGGCTACACCTTC.

The CDR3 sequence: CATRGSGASRSGELFF. The CDR3 DNA is TGTGCCACTCGGGGAAGCGGGGCAAGCCGGTCCGGGGAGCTGTTTTTT. V usage is TRBV2 and J usage is TRBJ2-2; the match to TRBD2 covers 7 bases. Germline V gives CDR1 SNHLY, CDR2 FYNNEI. With V trimmed by 10 bases and J by 6 bases, 17 bases remained unmatched. CDR3 size: 16 residues.

The V call is TRBV19, the J call TRBJ2-1; TRBD2 matches 9 bases. V shed 4 bases, J shed 1 base, and the junction held 2 bases outside the gene matches. Germline V gene lookup returns CDR1 LNHDA and CDR2 SQIVND (reference sequence). This CDR3 region has 15 residues. The CDR3 DNA is TGTGCCAGTAGTACGGGACTAGCTTCCTACAATGAGCAGTTCTTC. Amino acid sequence: CASSTGLASYNEQFF. Based on the CDR3 plus reference TRBV19 and TRBJ2-1, the full variable domain is DGGITQSPKYLFRKEGQNVTLSCEQNLNHDAMYWYRQDPGQGLRLIYYSQIVNDFQKGDIAEGYSVSREKKESFPLTVTSAQKNPTAFYLCASSTGLASYNEQFFGPGTRLTVL.

This sequence joins TRBV6-1 and TRBJ2-7; TRBD2 aligns across 11 bases. V lost 4 bases and J lost 1; bases outside the gene matches: 12. The CDR3 is 18 residues long. Per germline, CDR1 MNHNS and CDR2 SASEGT. The CDR3 sequence is CASSVTLPSGGFSYEQYF. The DNA for the CDR3 is TGTGCCAGCAGTGTGACATTGCCTAGCGGGGGGTTTTCCTACGAGCAGTACTTC.

This chain joins TRBV10-1 and TRBJ1-2, with TRBD1 as a possible D gene (6 bases). V was clipped by 1 base and J by 0 bases, with 27 bases between them. The CDR3 has 21 residues. Germline-derived CDR1 and CDR2 are WNHNN and SYGVQD (reference sequence). CDR3: CASSECKQGAARESSNYGYTF. CDR3 bases: TGCGCCAGCAGTGAGTGTAAACAGGGCGCTGCGCGGGAGTCATCTAACTATGGCTACACCTTC.

The rearrangement uses TRBV5-4 and TRBJ2-3, with D possibly being TRBD2 (7 bases). The CDR3 length is 16 residues. In germline, CDR1 is SGHNT, CDR2 YYREEE (reference sequence). The germline V and J ends were trimmed by 4 bases and 2 bases, with 17 bases remaining between them. The CDR3 protein is CASSELGRGPTDTQYF. The CDR3 DNA reads as TGTGCCAGCAGCGAGCTGGGGCGGGGGCCCACAGATACGCAGTATTTT.

The count of this clone is one. V is TRBV7-9 and J is TRBJ2-5, with 7 positions matching TRBD2. The CDR3 length is 15 residues. The trim removed 4 bases at V and 0 bases at J, leaving 5 bases unmatched. Germline assignment: CDR1 SEHNR and CDR2 FQNEAQ (reference sequence). CDR3 sequence (DNA): TGTGCCAGCAGCTACCCAGCGGGGAACCAAGAGACCCAGTACTTC. It is translated as CASSYPAGNQETQYF.

This CDR3 reads CASSLALAGGQGETQYF. The CDR3 coding sequence is TGCGCCAGCAGCTTGGCACTAGCGGGGGGCCAGGGTGAGACCCAGTACTTC. The gene calls are TRBV5-1 and TRBJ2-5, with 12 bases lining up with TRBD2. CDR1 and CDR2 (germline): SGHRS, YFSETQ. V gave up 0 bases and J gave up 5 bases; unmatched junction bases: 8. CDR3 length: 17 residues.

The chain links TRBV12-3 or TRBV12-4 to TRBJ2-5, with D possibly TRBD2 on 6 matching bases. The CDR3 consists of 13 residues. With 5 bases removed from V and 0 bases from J, the gap between germline ends came to 7 bases. The CDR3 region is CASSGTYQETQYF. CDR3 DNA sequence: TGTGCCAGCAGTGGGACTTACCAAGAGACCCAGTACTTC.

In its sample, this clone was seen many times. CDR3 coding DNA: TGTGCCAGCAGCTTAGAACAGGGGATTAGTCATGGCTACACCTTC. This sequence encodes CASSLEQGISHGYTF. The chain uses TRBV7-2 and TRBJ1-2; 7 bases align to TRBD1. Germline V lookup: CDR1 SGHTA, CDR2 FQGNSA. Unmatched junction bases numbered 8, after V lost 1 base and J lost 6 bases. The CDR3 covers 15 residues.

The chain recombines TRBV29-1 with TRBJ1-1, with 8 bases matching TRBD1. With 7 bases clipped from V and 1 base from J, the junction kept 8 bases outside the gene matches. The CDR3 is 14 amino acids. Germline V lookup: CDR1 SQVTM, CDR2 ANQGSEA. The CDR3 DNA sequence: TGCAGCGCCCTCAAGACAGGGGCGAACACTGAAGCTTTCTTT. Translated: CSALKTGANTEAFF.

The chain links TRBV30 to TRBJ1-2; 10 bases agree with TRBD1. There are 14 residues in the CDR3. J lost 6 bases, V lost 6 bases, and 10 bases had no gene match. Germline loops: CDR1 GTSNPN, CDR2 SVGIG (reference sequence). CDR3 bases: TGTGCCTGTATCCCCGGGACAGGGGAGAATGGCTACACCTTC. This translates into CACIPGTGENGYTF.

This clone is classed as medium-sized (0.01 to 0.1%). This chain joins TRBV2 and TRBJ1-3, with 10 bases that match TRBD1. The V segment lost 4 bases and the J segment 4 bases; nucleotides outside the gene matches: 7. The CDR3 contains 16 residues. Germline V CDR1 and CDR2: SNHLY, FYNNEI. CDR3 nucleotides: TGTGCCAGCAGTGTTCGACAGGGGGCATCAGGAAACACCATATATTTT. It specifies CASSVRQGASGNTIYF.